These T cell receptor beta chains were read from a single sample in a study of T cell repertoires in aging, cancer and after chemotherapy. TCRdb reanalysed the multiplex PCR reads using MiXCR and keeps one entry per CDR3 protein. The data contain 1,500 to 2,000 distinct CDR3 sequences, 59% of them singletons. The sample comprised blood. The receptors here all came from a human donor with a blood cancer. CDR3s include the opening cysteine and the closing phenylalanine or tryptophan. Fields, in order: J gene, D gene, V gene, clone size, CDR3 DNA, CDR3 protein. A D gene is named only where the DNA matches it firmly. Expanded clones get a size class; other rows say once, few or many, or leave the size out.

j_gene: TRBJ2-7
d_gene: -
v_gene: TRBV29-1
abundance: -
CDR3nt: TGCAGCGTTGTGGCATCGGTTAGCTCCTACGAGCAGTACTTC
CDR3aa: CSVVASVSSYEQYF

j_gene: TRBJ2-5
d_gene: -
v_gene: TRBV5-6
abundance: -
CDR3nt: TGTGCCAGCAGCTTGGGGCAGTCAGAGACCCAGTACTTC
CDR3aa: CASSLGQSETQYF

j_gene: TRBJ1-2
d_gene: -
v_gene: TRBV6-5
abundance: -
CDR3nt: TGTGCCATCAGTGAGGCTGGATACGAGGGCTACACCTTC
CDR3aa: CAISEAGYEGYTF

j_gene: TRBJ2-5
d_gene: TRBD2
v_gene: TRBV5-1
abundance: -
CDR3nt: TGCGCCAGCAGACAACTAGCGGGAGGATCAGAGACCCAGTACTTC
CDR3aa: CASRQLAGGSETQYF

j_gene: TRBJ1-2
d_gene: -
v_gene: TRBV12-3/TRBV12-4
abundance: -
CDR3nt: TGTGCCAGCAGTCACGCTTACACCGATGGCTACACCTTC
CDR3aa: CASSHAYTDGYTF

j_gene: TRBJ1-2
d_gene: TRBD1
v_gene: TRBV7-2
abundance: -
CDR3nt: TGTGCCAGCAGCCCCGGGACAGCATATGGCTACACCTTC
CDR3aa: CASSPGTAYGYTF

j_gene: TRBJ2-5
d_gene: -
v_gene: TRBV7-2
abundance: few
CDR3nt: TGTGCCAGCAGCTTACCCGGGCCCAGAGAGACCCAGTACTTC
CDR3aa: CASSLPGPRETQYF

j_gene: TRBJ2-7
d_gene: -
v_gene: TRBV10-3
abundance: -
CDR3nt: TGTGCCATCAGTGAGACCCCCCCCGGTCAGATCCTCGAGCAGTACTTC
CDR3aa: CAISETPPGQILEQYF

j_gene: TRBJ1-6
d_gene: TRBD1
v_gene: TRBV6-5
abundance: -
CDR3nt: TGTGCCAGCAGCGGAGGGCCGGGACAGGGGGGTTCACCCCTCCACTTT
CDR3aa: CASSGGPGQGGSPLHF

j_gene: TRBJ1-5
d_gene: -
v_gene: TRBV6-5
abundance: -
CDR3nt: TGTGCCAGCAGTGAAGCGGGACACCACAATCAGCCCCAGCATTTT
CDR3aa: CASSEAGHHNQPQHF

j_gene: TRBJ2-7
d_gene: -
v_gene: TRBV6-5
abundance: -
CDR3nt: TGTGCCAGCAGCACTCGGGGAAACTACGAGCAGTACTTC
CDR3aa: CASSTRGNYEQYF

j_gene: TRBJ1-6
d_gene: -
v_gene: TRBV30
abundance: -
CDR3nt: TGTGCCTGGAGTACTGGGGAGAATTCACCCCTCCACTTT
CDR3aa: CAWSTGENSPLHF

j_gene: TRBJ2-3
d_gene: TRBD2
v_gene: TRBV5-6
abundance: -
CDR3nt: TGCGCCAGCAGCTTGGACGGCGGGAGTGCAGATACGCAGTATTTT
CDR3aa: CASSLDGGSADTQYF

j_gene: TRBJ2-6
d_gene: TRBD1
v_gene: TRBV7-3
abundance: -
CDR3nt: TGTGCCAGCAGCTTATATGGGACAGGGGGCAGTGGGGCCAACGTCCTGACTTTC
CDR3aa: CASSLYGTGGSGANVLTF

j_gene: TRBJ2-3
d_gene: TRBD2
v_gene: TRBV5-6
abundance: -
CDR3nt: TGTGCCAGCAGAGCGACTCTAGCGGGCCCGACCACAGATACGCAGTATTTT
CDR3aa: CASRATLAGPTTDTQYF

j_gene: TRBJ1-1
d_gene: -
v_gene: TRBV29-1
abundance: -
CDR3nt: TGCAGCGTTGAATTGACGGACGGGAGGAACACTGAAGCTTTCTTT
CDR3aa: CSVELTDGRNTEAFF

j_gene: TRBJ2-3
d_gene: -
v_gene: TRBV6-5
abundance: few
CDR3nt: TGTGCCAGCAGCCCAGGCACAGATACGCAGTATTTT
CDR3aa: CASSPGTDTQYF

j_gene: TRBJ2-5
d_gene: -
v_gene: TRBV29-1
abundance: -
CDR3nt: TGCAGCGTTGAAAAACAGTTCCAAGAGACCCAGTACTTC
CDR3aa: CSVEKQFQETQYF

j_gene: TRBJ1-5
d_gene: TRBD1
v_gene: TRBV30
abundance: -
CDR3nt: TGTGCCTGGAGTGGGGGACAGAATCAGCCCCAGCATTTT
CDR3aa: CAWSGGQNQPQHF

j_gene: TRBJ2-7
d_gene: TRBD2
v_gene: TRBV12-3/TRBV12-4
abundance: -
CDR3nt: TGTGCCAGCAGTCAAGCGGGAGGCCCCTCCTACGAGCAGTACTTC
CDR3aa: CASSQAGGPSYEQYF

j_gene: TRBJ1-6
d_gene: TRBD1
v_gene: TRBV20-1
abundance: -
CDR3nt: TGCAGTGCTAGTCAACAGGGGGCCAATTCACCCCTCCACTTT
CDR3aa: CSASQQGANSPLHF

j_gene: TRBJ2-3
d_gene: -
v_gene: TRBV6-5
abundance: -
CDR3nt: TGTGCCAGCAGCCCATGCACAGATACGCAGTATTTT
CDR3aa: CASSPCTDTQYF

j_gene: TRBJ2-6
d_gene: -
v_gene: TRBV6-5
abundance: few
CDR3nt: TGTGCCAGCAGTTGGTCTGGGGCCAACGTCCTGACTTTC
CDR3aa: CASSWSGANVLTF

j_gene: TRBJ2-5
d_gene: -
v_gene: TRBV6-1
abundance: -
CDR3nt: TGTGCCAGCAGTGAATCGGTTATGGAGACCCAGTACTTC
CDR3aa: CASSESVMETQYF

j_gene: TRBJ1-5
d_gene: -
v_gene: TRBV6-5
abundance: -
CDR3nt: TGTGCCAGCAGTGAGGGGAATAGCAATCAGCCCCAGCATTTT
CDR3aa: CASSEGNSNQPQHF

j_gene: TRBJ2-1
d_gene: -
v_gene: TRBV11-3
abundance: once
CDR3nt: TGTGCCAGCAGCTTAGATAGGTGGGGACACCAAAAATTCAATGAGCAGTTCTTC
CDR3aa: CASSLDRWGHQKFNEQFF

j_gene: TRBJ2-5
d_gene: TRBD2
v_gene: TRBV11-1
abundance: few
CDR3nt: TGTGCCAGCAGCTCGACGGGGGGGAGTGGGGAGACCCAGTACTTC
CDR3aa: CASSSTGGSGETQYF

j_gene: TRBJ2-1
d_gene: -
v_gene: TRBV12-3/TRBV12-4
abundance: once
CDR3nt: TGTGCCAGCAGGGCTAATCTGGGGGAGCAGTTCTTC
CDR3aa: CASRANLGEQFF

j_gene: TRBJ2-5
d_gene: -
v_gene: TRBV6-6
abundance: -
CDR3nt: TGTGCCAGCAGTTACGGGACTGAGGAGACCCAGTACTTC
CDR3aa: CASSYGTEETQYF

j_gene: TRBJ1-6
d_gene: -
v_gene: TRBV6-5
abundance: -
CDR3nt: TGTGCCAGCAGTTACGTCAGGGATTCACCCCTCCACTTT
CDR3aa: CASSYVRDSPLHF

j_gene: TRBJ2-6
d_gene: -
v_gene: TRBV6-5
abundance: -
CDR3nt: TGTGCCAGCATTAACGACAGACCTGGGGCCAACGTCCTGACTTTC
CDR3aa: CASINDRPGANVLTF

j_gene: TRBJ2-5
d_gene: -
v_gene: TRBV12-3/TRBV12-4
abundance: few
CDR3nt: TGTGCCAGCGGGGGACGGGGGCCAGAGACCCAGTACTTC
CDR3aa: CASGGRGPETQYF

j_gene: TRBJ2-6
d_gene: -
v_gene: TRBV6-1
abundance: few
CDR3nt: TGTGCCAGCAGTGAGGGTGGCTCTGGGGCCAACGTCCTGACTTTC
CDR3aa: CASSEGGSGANVLTF

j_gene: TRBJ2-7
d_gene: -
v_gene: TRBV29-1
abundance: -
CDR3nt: TGCAGCGTTGAAGCTCCGGGACTGAGAAGCGAGCAGTACTTC
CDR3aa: CSVEAPGLRSEQYF

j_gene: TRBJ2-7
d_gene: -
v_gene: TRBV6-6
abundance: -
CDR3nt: TGTGCCAGCAGTTCCCAGGGCTACGAGCAGTACTTC
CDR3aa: CASSSQGYEQYF

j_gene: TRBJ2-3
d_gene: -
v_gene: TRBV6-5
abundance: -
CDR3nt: TGTGCCAGCAGTCCCGGGACCCATAGCACAGATACGCAGTATTTT
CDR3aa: CASSPGTHSTDTQYF

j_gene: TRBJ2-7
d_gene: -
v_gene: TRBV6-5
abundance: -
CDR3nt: TGTGCCAGCGCGGATCTATACGAGCAGTACTTC
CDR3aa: CASADLYEQYF

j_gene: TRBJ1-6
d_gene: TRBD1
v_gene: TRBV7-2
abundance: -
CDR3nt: TGTGCCAGTAAAGGGACAGGGGATTCACCCCTCCACTTT
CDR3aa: CASKGTGDSPLHF

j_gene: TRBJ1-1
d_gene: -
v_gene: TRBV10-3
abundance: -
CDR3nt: TGTGCCATCAGTGAGGACAAGGGAGCTTTCTTT
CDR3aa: CAISEDKGAFF

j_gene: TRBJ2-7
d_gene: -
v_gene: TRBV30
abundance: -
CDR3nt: TGTGCCTGGAGTGGGCGGGACACCTACGAGCAGTACTTC
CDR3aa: CAWSGRDTYEQYF

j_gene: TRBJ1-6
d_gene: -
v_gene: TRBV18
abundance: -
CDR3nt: TGTGCCAGCTCACCCAACCCCAGTCAGGGCAATTCACCCCTCCACTTT
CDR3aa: CASSPNPSQGNSPLHF

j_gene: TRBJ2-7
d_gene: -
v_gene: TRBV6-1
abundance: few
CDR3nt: TGTGCCAGCAGTATGGTGCGCGCCGAGCAGTACTTC
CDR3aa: CASSMVRAEQYF

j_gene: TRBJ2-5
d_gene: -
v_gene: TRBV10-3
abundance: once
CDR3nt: TGTGCCATCAGGGACATTCCCGCGGGGACCCAGTACTTC
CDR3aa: CAIRDIPAGTQYF

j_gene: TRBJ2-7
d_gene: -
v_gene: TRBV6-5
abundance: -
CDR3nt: TGTGCCAGCATCTCGGGAGAGGGAATTTCCTACGAGCAGTACTTC
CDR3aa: CASISGEGISYEQYF

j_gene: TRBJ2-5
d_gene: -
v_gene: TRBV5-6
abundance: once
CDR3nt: TGTGCCAGCAGCTTGAGTTCCGACGGCCAAGAGACCCAGTACTTC
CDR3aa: CASSLSSDGQETQYF

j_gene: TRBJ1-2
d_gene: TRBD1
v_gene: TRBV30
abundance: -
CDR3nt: TGTGCCTGGGACACGAGACAGGGTCGAATTCTCCGTGGCTACACCTTC
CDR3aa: CAWDTRQGRILRGYTF

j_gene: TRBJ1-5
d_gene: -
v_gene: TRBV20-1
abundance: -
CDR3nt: TGCAGTGCTAGACAGGGCAATCAGCCCCAGCATTTT
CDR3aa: CSARQGNQPQHF